Listed here are 8 T cell receptor beta chains from one sample, sequenced in a study of T-cell reconstitution after alpha-beta-depleted transplantation in children (dated by TCRdb to 2015 to 2016). The library relied on PCR. TCRdb names Illumina HiSeq 2500 as the instrument used. TCR libraries were prepared with molecular barcoding, using unique molecular identifiers to normalize TCRbeta repertoire quantification. TCRdb applied fastp at Q25 and MiXCR to the public reads, then kept only in-frame beta chains. Records with the same CDR3 protein are collapsed into one entry carrying the most frequent genes and DNA. The sample data list 150,000 to 200,000 distinct CDR3 sequences, and about 6.8% of these were observed just once. The top ten clones comprise approximately 2.9% of the sample. The specimen comprised PBMCs from the stem cell graft donor, sampled from the stem cell graft. The receptors were gathered from a human donor who donated a stem cell graft to a child with Wiskott-Aldrich syndrome.

This clonotype was recorded many times. The chain combines TRBV12-3 or TRBV12-4 with TRBJ2-5; 8 bases match TRBD1. Trimming took 6 bases from V and 3 from J; bases not matched to a gene: 9. The CDR3 has 15 residues. CDR3 sequence (DNA): TGTGCCAGCAGCCTTGGGACAGGCACCGAAGAGACCCAGTACTTC. Amino acid sequence: CASSLGTGTEETQYF.

The rearrangement links TRBV5-1 to TRBJ1-3, with TRBD1 matching over 9 bases. Trimming at V came to 3 bases and at J to 0 bases, leaving 7 bases not matched to a gene. From germline, CDR1 is SGHRS and CDR2 YFSETQ. CDR3 length: 17 residues. CDR3 in amino acids: CASSSRTGDSSGNTIYF. CDR3 nucleotide sequence: TGCGCCAGCAGCTCGCGGACAGGGGATAGCTCTGGAAACACCATATATTTT. Using reference TRBV5-1 and TRBJ1-3 for the parts outside the CDR3, the full variable domain is KAGVTQTPRYLIKTRGQQVTLSCSPISGHRSVSWYQQTPGQGLQFLFEYFSETQRNKGNFPGRFSGRQFSNSRSEMNVSTLELGDSALYLCASSSRTGDSSGNTIYFGEGSWLTVV.

J is TRBJ2-1 and V is TRBV7-2; unclear D gene. Trimming left V 1 base short and J 8 bases short, with 15 bases between. Germline CDR1 is SGHTA and CDR2 is FQGNSA. CDR3 length: 15 residues. The CDR3 spells CASSLDSEKYDEQFF. The CDR3 coding sequence is TGTGCCAGCAGCTTAGACAGTGAAAAATACGATGAGCAGTTCTTC. Full variable domain (rest looked up from reference TRBV7-2 and TRBJ2-1): GAGVSQSPSNKVTEKGKDVELRCDPISGHTALYWYRQSLGQGLEFLIYFQGNSAPDKSGLPSDRFSAERTGGSVSTLTIQRTQQEDSAVYLCASSLDSEKYDEQFFGPGTRLTVL.

This clonotype was recorded many times. The chain uses TRBV19 and TRBJ1-6, with a possible D match to TRBD1 (5 bases). Trimming left V 1 base short and J 7 bases short, with 8 bases between. The CDR3 extends over 14 amino acids. Germline CDR1 is LNHDA and CDR2 is SQIVND (reference sequence). CDR3 residues: CASSIVAGNSPLHF. In nucleotides, the CDR3 is TGTGCCAGTAGTATAGTGGCAGGGAATTCACCCCTCCACTTT.

In this sample, this clonotype turned up many times. This rearrangement joins TRBV12-3 or TRBV12-4 to TRBJ1-1; the D is unclear. The CDR3 extends over 12 amino acids. Trimming cost V 5 bases and J 4 bases, with 8 bases left between them. Here the CDR3 reads CASSLTITEAFF. In DNA form, the CDR3 reads TGTGCCAGCAGTCTAACAATCACTGAAGCTTTCTTT.

This clonotype was observed many times. The chain joins TRBV5-1 to TRBJ2-7, with a tentative D call TRBD2 (5 bases). The CDR3 sequence is 11 residues long. Trimming took off 10 bases at V and 3 bases at J, with 11 bases between the two ends. Germline values: CDR1 SGHRS, CDR2 YFSETQ. CDR3 in amino acids: CASSGDYEQYF. DNA of the CDR3: TGCGCCTCATCCGGGGACTACGAGCAGTACTTC.

The V call is TRBV7-8, the J call TRBJ2-5; a possible D gene is TRBD1 (6 bases). The V gene lost 5 bases and the J gene lost 4 bases, with 17 bases spanning the gap. Per the germline V gene, CDR1 is SGHVS and CDR2 is FQNEAQ. The CDR3 has 15 amino acids. The CDR3 region is CASSPPTRGLETQYF. The CDR3 bases are TGTGCCAGCAGCCCCCCAACAAGGGGGTTAGAGACCCAGTACTTC. The variable domain in full, completed from reference TRBV7-8 and TRBJ2-5, reads GAGVSQSPRYKVAKRGQDVALRCDPISGHVSLFWYQQALGQGPEFLTYFQNEAQLDKSGLPSDRFFAERPEGSVSTLKIQRTQQEDSAVYLCASSPPTRGLETQYFGPGTRLLVL.

This clonotype was detected ten times or more. The CDR3 sequence is CSGSVGGDQETQYF. CDR3 sequence (DNA): TGCAGTGGTTCAGTTGGAGGCGACCAAGAGACCCAGTACTTC. The chain employs TRBV20-1 and TRBJ2-5; a weak D match, TRBD2 (5 bases). The V gene's germline CDR1 is DFQATT and CDR2 SNEGSKA (reference sequence). This CDR3 spans 14 amino acids. The V end lost 7 bases, the J end lost 0 bases, and 15 bases lay between the germline ends.